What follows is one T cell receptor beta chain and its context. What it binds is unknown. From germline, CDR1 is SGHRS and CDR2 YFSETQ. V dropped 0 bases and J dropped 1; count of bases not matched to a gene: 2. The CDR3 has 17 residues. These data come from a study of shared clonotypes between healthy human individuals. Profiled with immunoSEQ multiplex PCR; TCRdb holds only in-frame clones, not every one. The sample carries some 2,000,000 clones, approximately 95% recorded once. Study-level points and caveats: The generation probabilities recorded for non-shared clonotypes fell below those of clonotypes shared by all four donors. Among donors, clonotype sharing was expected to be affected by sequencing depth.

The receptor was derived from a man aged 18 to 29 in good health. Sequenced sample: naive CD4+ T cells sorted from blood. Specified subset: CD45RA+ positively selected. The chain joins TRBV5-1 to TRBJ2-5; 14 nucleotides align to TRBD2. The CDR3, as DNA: TGCGCCAGCAGCTTGGGGACTAGCGGGAGGTTCCAAGAGACCCAGTACTTC. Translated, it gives CASSLGTSGRFQETQYF.